This TCR beta chain was recovered during a study of cytomegalovirus exposure and HLA in healthy donors. Germline values: CDR1 MNHEY, CDR2 SMNVEV (reference sequence). This CDR3 has 16 residues. Trimming took off 3 bases at V and 9 bases at J, with 21 bases between the two ends. PCR employed 60 Vbeta and 13 Jbeta primers. TCRdb's table, derived via immunoSEQ multiplex PCR, lists solely in-frame clones and lacks some. The sample data list about 72,000 clones. The chain combines TRBV27 with TRBJ2-1, with a tentative D call TRBD1 (6 bases). Sample: PBMCs. The source is a man aged 35 to 55 in good health and CMV-seronegative. CDR3 in DNA: TGTGCCAGCAGTTTTTTCCGAATCTTACAGGGTACTGAGCAGTTCTTC. Protein: CASSFFRILQGTEQFF.